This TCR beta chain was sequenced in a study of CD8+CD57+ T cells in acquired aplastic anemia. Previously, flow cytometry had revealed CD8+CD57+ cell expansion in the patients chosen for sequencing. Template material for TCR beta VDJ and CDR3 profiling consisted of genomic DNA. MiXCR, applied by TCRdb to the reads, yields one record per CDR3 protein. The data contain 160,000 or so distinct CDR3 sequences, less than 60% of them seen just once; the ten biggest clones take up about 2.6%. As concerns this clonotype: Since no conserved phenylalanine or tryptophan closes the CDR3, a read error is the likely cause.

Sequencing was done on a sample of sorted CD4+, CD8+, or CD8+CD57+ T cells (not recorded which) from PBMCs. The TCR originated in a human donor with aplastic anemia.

CDR3 residues: CASSSSRDGSAQYS. As DNA, the CDR3 is TGTGCCAGCAGTTCCTCGCGCGACGGGAGCGCTCAGTACTCC. The genes are TRBV12-3 or TRBV12-4 and TRBJ2-4, with TRBD2 as a possible D gene (6 bases). Trimming shortened V by 4 bases and J by 12 bases, and 19 bases separated the two germline ends. This CDR3 is 14 amino acids long.